Listed here is a single T cell receptor beta chain. This sample is part of a study of blood T cell repertoires in COVID-19. Study context: COVID-19 samples from acute and convalescent phases originated in the United States, Italy and Spain. Sample material is recorded as cDNA or gDNA derived from T cells, B-cell-depleted T cells, or PBMCs.

Source study methods: Amplification with reference gene primers provided the estimates of nucleated cell counts. Profiling relied on immunoSEQ multiplex PCR, and the TCRdb table lists in-frame clones only, not all of them. The V and J calls and the clone size are those of that table, but D and trimming were determined from the DNA. Here the sample spans tens of thousands of clones, roughly 90% being singletons. V lost 3 bases, J lost 0 bases, and 12 bases lay in between. The CDR3 spans 15 residues. Looked up from germline, CDR1 is LGHDT and CDR2 is YNNKEL (reference sequence). The sequencing sample was made of peripheral blood. This chain uses TRBV3-1 (or the pseudogene TRBV3-2) with TRBJ2-7, with D perhaps TRBD1 (6 bases). The receptor's source is a human donor in a cohort sampled during active COVID-19. The CDR3 loop reads CASSHSGGSSYEQYF. The DNA for the CDR3 is TGTGCCAGCAGCCACTCTGGGGGCTCCTCCTACGAGCAGTACTTC.